This is a list of T cell receptor beta chains from one sample in a study of T cells after yellow fever vaccination. TCRdb re-analysed the 5' RACE reads in MiXCR, keeping a single row per CDR3 protein. The profile shows around 530,000 distinct CDR3 sequences, roughly a sixth of them singletons. The sample here was PBMCs, taken 4 to 6 days after the first yellow fever vaccination. The receptor source for this set is a man aged 18 to 29 who received the YFV17D yellow fever vaccine. Each CDR3 is given with its conserved first and last residue. The order of the fields is J gene, V gene, clone size, D gene, CDR3 DNA, CDR3 protein. The D gene is left open where the match is weak. Clone size is not always given. Where it is, it says once, few, many or a class for expanded clones.

J: TRBJ1-2; V: TRBV6-6; size: NA; D: NA; DNA: TGTGCCAGCAGTTTAGGTGCTGACTATGGCTACACCTTC; CDR3: CASSLGADYGYTF
J: TRBJ2-7; V: TRBV12-3/TRBV12-4; size: NA; D: TRBD1; DNA: TGTGCCAGCAGCCCCGCCAGGTTGTCAGGGGGCTTTGAGCAGTACTTC; CDR3: CASSPARLSGGFEQYF
J: TRBJ1-2; V: TRBV29-1; size: few; D: TRBD1; DNA: TGCAGCGTCGAGACAGGGTATTATGGCTACACCTTC; CDR3: CSVETGYYGYTF
J: TRBJ1-1; V: TRBV28; size: NA; D: TRBD1; DNA: TGTGCCAGCAGGACCACAGGGGCGGAGGACACTGAAGCTTTCTTT; CDR3: CASRTTGAEDTEAFF
J: TRBJ1-5; V: TRBV12-3/TRBV12-4; size: few; D: TRBD1; DNA: TGTGCCAGCCGACAGGGGGCAGGCAATCAGCCCCAGCATTTT; CDR3: CASRQGAGNQPQHF
J: TRBJ2-7; V: TRBV2; size: few; D: NA; DNA: TGTGCCAGCAGCTGGAGTTCCTACGAGCAGTACTTC; CDR3: CASSWSSYEQYF
J: TRBJ1-1; V: TRBV3-1; size: few; D: TRBD1; DNA: TGTGCCAGCAGCCAAGTATCGACAGGGTTGAACACTGAAGCTTTCTTT; CDR3: CASSQVSTGLNTEAFF
J: TRBJ2-3; V: TRBV5-1; size: NA; D: NA; DNA: TGCGCCAGCAGCTTTGTAACTAGCAGGTTCACAGATACGCAGTATTTT; CDR3: CASSFVTSRFTDTQYF
J: TRBJ2-7; V: TRBV3-1; size: NA; D: NA; DNA: TGTGCCAGCAGCCACGCAGGGAAATCCTACGAGCAGTACTTC; CDR3: CASSHAGKSYEQYF
J: TRBJ2-3; V: TRBV18; size: few; D: TRBD2; DNA: TGTGCCAGCTCACCTCTAGCGGGGGGGCTCAGTAGCACAGATACGCAGTATTTT; CDR3: CASSPLAGGLSSTDTQYF
J: TRBJ2-3; V: TRBV7-9; size: few; D: NA; DNA: TGTGCCAGCAGTATAGATACGCAGTATTTT; CDR3: CASSIDTQYF
J: TRBJ1-1; V: TRBV5-1; size: few; D: TRBD1; DNA: TGCGCCAGCAGCGGTACAGGGGGAGCCATGAACACTGAAGCTTTCTTT; CDR3: CASSGTGGAMNTEAFF
J: TRBJ1-2; V: TRBV7-9; size: NA; D: NA; DNA: TGTGCCAGCAGCTCCCGGGGGGCCGCAGCTAACTATGGCTACACCTTC; CDR3: CASSSRGAAANYGYTF
J: TRBJ2-5; V: TRBV12-3/TRBV12-4; size: few; D: TRBD1; DNA: TGTGCCAGCAGCTCGAACAGGGGGCATGAGACCCAGTACTTC; CDR3: CASSSNRGHETQYF
J: TRBJ2-7; V: TRBV18; size: NA; D: TRBD1; DNA: TGTGCCAGCTCACCGGGACAGGGAAGCCAGTACGAGCAGTACTTC; CDR3: CASSPGQGSQYEQYF
J: TRBJ1-1; V: TRBV5-1; size: many; D: NA; DNA: TGCGCCAGCAGCTTGGTGGGCAGAGAGAACACTGAAGCTTTCTTT; CDR3: CASSLVGRENTEAFF
J: TRBJ2-5; V: TRBV28; size: NA; D: NA; DNA: TGTGCCAGCCAACCCCCGGACAGCATAAAAGAGACCCAGTACTTC; CDR3: CASQPPDSIKETQYF
J: TRBJ2-5; V: TRBV9; size: NA; D: NA; DNA: TGTGCCAGCAGCGTAGGTGGTAGGGGGGGCCCCTGGGAGACCCAGTACTTC; CDR3: CASSVGGRGGPWETQYF
J: TRBJ2-3; V: TRBV5-1; size: few; D: NA; DNA: TGCGCCAGCAGCTTTAGGGGCTCCACAGATACGCAGTATTTT; CDR3: CASSFRGSTDTQYF
J: TRBJ1-4; V: TRBV20-1; size: NA; D: TRBD1; DNA: TGCAGTGCGCGTAGGCCGACAGGGAATGAAAAACTGTTTTTT; CDR3: CSARRPTGNEKLFF
J: TRBJ2-5; V: TRBV7-2; size: NA; D: TRBD2; DNA: TGTGCCAGCCGGGGCGGGGGGCGCCAAGAGACCCAGTACTTC; CDR3: CASRGGGRQETQYF
J: TRBJ2-3; V: TRBV5-1; size: NA; D: TRBD2; DNA: TGCGCCAGCACCACTGGCAGCGGGGGGCTTGGAGATACGCAGTATTTT; CDR3: CASTTGSGGLGDTQYF
J: TRBJ2-5; V: TRBV3-1; size: few; D: TRBD2; DNA: TGTGCCAGCAGCCCCTCGGGGCGGGGGGTACCCAGGACCCAGTACTTC; CDR3: CASSPSGRGVPRTQYF
J: TRBJ2-2; V: TRBV24-1; size: NA; D: NA; DNA: TGTGCCACCAGCAGGAACACCGGGGAGCTGTTTTTT; CDR3: CATSRNTGELFF
J: TRBJ1-1; V: TRBV12-5; size: few; D: NA; DNA: TGTGCTAGTGGTTTGGTAGTAGGGGTTTATCTAATTGGAAACACTGAAGCTTTCTTT; CDR3: CASGLVVGVYLIGNTEAFF
J: TRBJ1-6; V: TRBV4-3; size: few; D: NA; DNA: TGCGCCAGCAGCCAGGAAGTCTATAATTCACCCCTCCACTTT; CDR3: CASSQEVYNSPLHF
J: TRBJ2-1; V: TRBV7-2; size: NA; D: NA; DNA: TGTGCCAGCAGCTTAGTCCAGGGTATCAATGAGCAGTTCTTC; CDR3: CASSLVQGINEQFF
J: TRBJ2-5; V: TRBV9; size: NA; D: TRBD2; DNA: TGTGCCAGCAGCTCCCGGACTAGCGGGGGGCCTCAAGAGACCCAGTACTTC; CDR3: CASSSRTSGGPQETQYF
J: TRBJ2-4; V: TRBV7-9; size: few; D: NA; DNA: TGTGCCAGCAGTGCCCCCGAAACTAGCAGAGAAGCCAAAAACATTCAGTACTTC; CDR3: CASSAPETSREAKNIQYF
J: TRBJ2-1; V: TRBV6-4; size: few; D: NA; DNA: TGTGCCAGCAGTGCCCAGTGGGGTAGAGGCAATGAGCAGTTCTTC; CDR3: CASSAQWGRGNEQFF
J: TRBJ2-1; V: TRBV10-1; size: few; D: TRBD2; DNA: TGCGCCAGCAGTGAGTCGATAACTAGCGGGAGATACAATGAGCAGTTCTTC; CDR3: CASSESITSGRYNEQFF